These 8 T cell receptor beta chains originate from one sample sequenced in a study of cytomegalovirus exposure and HLA in healthy donors. This PCR relied on a set of 60 Vbeta primers and 13 Jbeta primers. This table comes from immunoSEQ multiplex PCR, and its TCRdb copy is limited to in-frame clones, with some not included. The sample lists over 150,000 clones, approximately 67% occurring once. The sequencing sample was made of PBMCs. The source of these receptors is a woman under 30 in good health and CMV-seropositive.

This clone has more than one count but fewer than ten. The chain combines TRBV4-2 with TRBJ1-1; no clear D gene. Between the trimmed V and J ends, which lost 0 bases and 2 bases, there was a span of 7 bases. The germline V gene encodes CDR1 LGHNA and CDR2 YNFKEQ. There are 14 residues in the CDR3. CDR3 loop: CASSQDPVNTEAFF. In nucleotides, the CDR3 is TGTGCCAGCAGCCAAGATCCCGTAAACACTGAAGCTTTCTTT.

This clone was seen a handful of times. This chain connects TRBV7-9 to TRBJ1-2; 7 bases are a match to TRBD1. V lost 0 bases to trimming and J lost 2 bases; unmatched junction nucleotides: 6. CDR1 is SEHNR and CDR2 is FQNEAQ in the germline V gene (reference sequence). The length of the CDR3 is 16 residues. CDR3 DNA sequence: TGTGCCAGCAGCTTAGCGGGGCAGGGGGTGAACTATGGCTACACCTTC. Translated, it gives CASSLAGQGVNYGYTF.

This CDR3 is CASSLVEQFF. In DNA, the CDR3 is TGTGCCAGCAGTCTTGTGGAGCAGTTCTTC. The gene calls are TRBV25-1 and TRBJ2-1; D ambiguous. CDR3 length equals 10 residues. Trimming pared 5 bases from V and 10 bases from J, leaving 6 bases between. Germline V CDR1 and CDR2: MGHDK, SYGVNS.

J is TRBJ2-7 and V is TRBV2, with 13 bases identical to TRBD2. The CDR3 runs 14 residues. V lost 4 bases, J lost 5 bases, and 2 bases stayed unmatched. Germline loops: CDR1 SNHLY, CDR2 FYNNEI. The CDR3 bases are TGTGCCAGCAGTGTAACTAGCGGGAGGGACGAGCAGTACTTC. Its translation: CASSVTSGRDEQYF.

J is TRBJ1-1 and V is TRBV11-3; D remains ambiguous. V lost 5 bases to trimming and J lost 2 bases, with 9 bases between them. This CDR3 is built from 13 residues. Per germline, CDR1 SGHNT and CDR2 YENEEA. CDR3: CASSHGLNTEAFF. The CDR3 nucleotides read TGTGCCAGCAGCCATGGGCTAAACACTGAAGCTTTCTTT. Based on the CDR3 plus reference TRBV11-3 and TRBJ1-1, the full variable domain is EAGVVQSPRYKIIEKKQPVAFWCNPISGHNTLYWYLQNLGQGPELLIRYENEEAVDDSQLPKDRFSAERLKGVDSTLKIQPAELGDSAVYLCASSHGLNTEAFFGQGTRLTVV.

This chain joins TRBV6-5 and TRBJ2-5, with 11 bases that match TRBD2. The CDR3 covers 15 residues. Germline V gene sequence: CDR1 MNHEY, CDR2 SVGAGI. Trimming at V came to 5 bases and at J to 5 bases, leaving 7 bases not matched to a gene. CDR3 DNA sequence: TGTGCCAGCAGTAGTAGCGGGGGGGCCGGGGAGACCCAGTACTTC. Translated: CASSSSGGAGETQYF.

V usage is TRBV6-1 and J usage is TRBJ1-2; tentative D call: TRBD1 (6 bases). The CDR3 length is 14 residues. With 4 bases removed from V and 0 bases from J, the gap between germline ends came to 9 bases. Germline V lookup: CDR1 MNHNS, CDR2 SASEGT. CDR3 region: CASSAGTTNYGYTF. The CDR3 DNA follows: TGTGCCAGCAGTGCCGGGACAACTAACTATGGCTACACCTTC.

The CDR3 DNA follows: TGTGCCAGCAGCTTATACGGGAGCAGGACTGAAGCTTTCTTT. This gives the protein CASSLYGSRTEAFF. This sequence joins TRBV5-6 and TRBJ1-1; D gene ambiguous. The CDR3 sequence is 14 residues long. The V end was cut by 2 bases, the J end by 5 bases, with 13 bases between. Germline assignment: CDR1 SGHDT and CDR2 YYEEEE.